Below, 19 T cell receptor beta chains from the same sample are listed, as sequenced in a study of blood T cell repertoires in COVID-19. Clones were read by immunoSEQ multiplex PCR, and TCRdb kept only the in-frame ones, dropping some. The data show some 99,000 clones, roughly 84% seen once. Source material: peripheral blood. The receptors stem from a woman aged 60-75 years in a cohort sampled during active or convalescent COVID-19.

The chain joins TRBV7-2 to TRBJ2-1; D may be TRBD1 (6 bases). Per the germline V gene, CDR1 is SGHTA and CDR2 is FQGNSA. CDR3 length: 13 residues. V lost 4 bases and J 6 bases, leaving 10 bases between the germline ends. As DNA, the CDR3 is TGTGCCAGCAGCTCAGGGGCTGTCAATGAGCAGTTCTTC. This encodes CASSSGAVNEQFF. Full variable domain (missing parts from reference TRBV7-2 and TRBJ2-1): GAGVSQSPSNKVTEKGKDVELRCDPISGHTALYWYRQSLGQGLEFLIYFQGNSAPDKSGLPSDRFSAERTGGSVSTLTIQRTQQEDSAVYLCASSSGAVNEQFFGPGTRLTVL.

The DNA of the CDR3 is TGCGCCAGCAGTCTCCCGAGAAGCGGGGGAACCTACGAGCAGTACTTC. Translating it yields CASSLPRSGGTYEQYF. The V and J genes are TRBV5-1 and TRBJ2-7, with TRBD2 matching over 8 bases. Germline V gene data show CDR1 as SGHRS and CDR2 as YFSETQ. Trimming at V came to 5 bases and at J to 2 bases, leaving 12 bases not matched to a gene. CDR3 size: 16 residues.

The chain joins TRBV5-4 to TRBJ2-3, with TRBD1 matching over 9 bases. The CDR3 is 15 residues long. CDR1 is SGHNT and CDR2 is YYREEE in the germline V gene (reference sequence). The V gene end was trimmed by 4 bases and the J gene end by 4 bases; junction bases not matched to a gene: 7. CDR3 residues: CASSLPGTGPDTQYF. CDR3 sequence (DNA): TGTGCCAGCAGCCTCCCCGGGACAGGGCCAGATACGCAGTATTTT.

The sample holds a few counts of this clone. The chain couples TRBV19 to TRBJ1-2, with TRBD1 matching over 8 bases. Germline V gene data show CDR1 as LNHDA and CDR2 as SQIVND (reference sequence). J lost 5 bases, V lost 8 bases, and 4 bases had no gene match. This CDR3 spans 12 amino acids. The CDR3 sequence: CASGRQGYGYTF. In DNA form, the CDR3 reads TGTGCCAGTGGGAGACAGGGGTATGGCTACACCTTC. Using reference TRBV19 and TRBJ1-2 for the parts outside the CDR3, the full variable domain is DGGITQSPKYLFRKEGQNVTLSCEQNLNHDAMYWYRQDPGQGLRLIYYSQIVNDFQKGDIAEGYSVSREKKESFPLTVTSAQKNPTAFYLCASGRQGYGYTFGSGTRLTVV.

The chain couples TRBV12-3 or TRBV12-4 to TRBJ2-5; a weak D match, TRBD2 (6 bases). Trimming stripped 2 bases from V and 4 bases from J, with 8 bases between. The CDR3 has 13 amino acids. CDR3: CASSLRGGETQYF. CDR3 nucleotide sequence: TGTGCCAGCAGTTTAAGGGGAGGAGAGACCCAGTACTTC.

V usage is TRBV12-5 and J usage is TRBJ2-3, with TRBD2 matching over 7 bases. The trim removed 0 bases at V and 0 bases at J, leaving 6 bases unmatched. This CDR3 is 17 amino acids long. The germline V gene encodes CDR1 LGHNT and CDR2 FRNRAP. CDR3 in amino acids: CASGLVISSGSTDTQYF. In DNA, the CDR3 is TGTGCTAGTGGTTTGGTAATTTCTAGCGGAAGCACAGATACGCAGTATTTT.

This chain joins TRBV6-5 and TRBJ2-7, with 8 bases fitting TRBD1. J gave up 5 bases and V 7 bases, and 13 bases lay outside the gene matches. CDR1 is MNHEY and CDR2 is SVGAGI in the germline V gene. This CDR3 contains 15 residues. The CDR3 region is CASTTGAGGRDEQYF. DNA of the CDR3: TGTGCCAGCACCACCGGGGCAGGGGGCAGGGACGAGCAGTACTTC.

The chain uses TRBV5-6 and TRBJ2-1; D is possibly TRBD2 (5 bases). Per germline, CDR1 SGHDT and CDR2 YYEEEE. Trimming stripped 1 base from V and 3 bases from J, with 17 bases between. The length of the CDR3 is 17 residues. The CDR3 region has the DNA TGTGCCAGCAGCTTGAAGTTCGGGGAGACTCGCTACAATGAGCAGTTCTTC. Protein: CASSLKFGETRYNEQFF.

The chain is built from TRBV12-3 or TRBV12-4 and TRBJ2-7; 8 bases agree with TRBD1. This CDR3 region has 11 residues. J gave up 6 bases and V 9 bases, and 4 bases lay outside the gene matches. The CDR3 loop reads CASQQGGEQYF. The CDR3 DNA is TGTGCCAGTCAACAGGGGGGCGAGCAGTACTTC.

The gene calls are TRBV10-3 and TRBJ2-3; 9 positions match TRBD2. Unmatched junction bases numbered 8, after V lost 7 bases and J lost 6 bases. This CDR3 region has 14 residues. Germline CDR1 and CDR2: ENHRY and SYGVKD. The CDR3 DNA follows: TGTGCCATCAACCGCGGGGGGGCCGCGGATACGCAGTATTTT. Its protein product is CAINRGGAADTQYF.

Here the CDR3 reads CASSLSGWTGFNEQFF. In DNA, the CDR3 is TGCGCCAGCAGCTTGTCGGGGTGGACAGGGTTCAATGAGCAGTTCTTC. This chain links TRBV5-1 with TRBJ2-1; 8 bases agree with TRBD1. Trimming removed 1 base from V and 6 bases from J; junction bases left unmatched: 9. The germline V gene encodes CDR1 SGHRS and CDR2 YFSETQ. The CDR3 loop spans 16 amino acids.

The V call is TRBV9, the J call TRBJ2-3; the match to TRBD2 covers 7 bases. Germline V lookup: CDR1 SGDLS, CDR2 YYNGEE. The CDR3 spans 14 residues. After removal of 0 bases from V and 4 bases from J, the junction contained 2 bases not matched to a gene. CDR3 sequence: CASSVGLAPDTQYF. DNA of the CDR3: TGTGCCAGCAGCGTAGGACTAGCTCCAGATACGCAGTATTTT. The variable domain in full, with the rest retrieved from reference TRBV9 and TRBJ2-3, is DSGVTQTPKHLITATGQRVTLRCSPRSGDLSVYWYQQSLDQGLQFLIQYYNGEERAKGNILERFSAQQFPDLHSELNLSSLELGDSALYFCASSVGLAPDTQYFGPGTRLTVL.

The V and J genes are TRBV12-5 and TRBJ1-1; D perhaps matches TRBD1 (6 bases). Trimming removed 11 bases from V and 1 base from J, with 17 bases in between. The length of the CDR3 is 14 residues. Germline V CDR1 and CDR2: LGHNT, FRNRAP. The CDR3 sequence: CACSEQGGNTEAFF. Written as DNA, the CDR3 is TGTGCTTGCAGTGAACAGGGCGGGAACACTGAAGCTTTCTTT.

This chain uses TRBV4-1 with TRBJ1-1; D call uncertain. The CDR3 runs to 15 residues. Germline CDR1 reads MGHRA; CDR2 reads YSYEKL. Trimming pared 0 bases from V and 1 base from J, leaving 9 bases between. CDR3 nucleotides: TGCGCCAGCAGCCAAGAACGCGCTGCGAACACTGAAGCTTTCTTT. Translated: CASSQERAANTEAFF.

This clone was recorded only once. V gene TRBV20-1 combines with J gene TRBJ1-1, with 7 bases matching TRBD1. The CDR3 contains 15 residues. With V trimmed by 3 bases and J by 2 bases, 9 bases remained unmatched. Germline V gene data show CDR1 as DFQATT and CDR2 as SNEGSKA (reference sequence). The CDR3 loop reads CSASLGTARNTEAFF. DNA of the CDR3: TGCAGTGCTAGTCTTGGGACAGCACGAAACACTGAAGCTTTCTTT.

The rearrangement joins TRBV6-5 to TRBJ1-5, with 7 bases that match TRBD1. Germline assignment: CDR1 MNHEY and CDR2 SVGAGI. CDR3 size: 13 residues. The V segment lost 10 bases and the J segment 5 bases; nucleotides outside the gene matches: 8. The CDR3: CATQTGRDQPQHF. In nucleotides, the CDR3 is TGTGCCACCCAGACAGGGCGGGATCAGCCCCAGCATTTT.

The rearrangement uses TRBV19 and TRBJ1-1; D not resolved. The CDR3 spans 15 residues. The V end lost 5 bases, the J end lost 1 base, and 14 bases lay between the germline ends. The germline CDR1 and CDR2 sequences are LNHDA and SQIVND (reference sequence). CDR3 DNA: TGTGCCAGTAGTGAAACGGGGATTGGGAACACTGAAGCTTTCTTT. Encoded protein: CASSETGIGNTEAFF.

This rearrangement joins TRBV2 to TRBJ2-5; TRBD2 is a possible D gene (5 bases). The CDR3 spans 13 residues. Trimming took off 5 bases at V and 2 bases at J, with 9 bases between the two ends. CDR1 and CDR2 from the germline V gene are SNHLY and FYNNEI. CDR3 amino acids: CASSPGLQETQYF. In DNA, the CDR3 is TGTGCCAGCAGTCCCGGACTGCAAGAGACCCAGTACTTC.

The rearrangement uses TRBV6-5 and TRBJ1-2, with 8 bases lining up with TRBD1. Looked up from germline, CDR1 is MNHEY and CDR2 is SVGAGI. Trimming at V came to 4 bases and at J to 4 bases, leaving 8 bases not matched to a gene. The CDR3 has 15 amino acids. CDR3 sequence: CASSLLGQGGYGYTF. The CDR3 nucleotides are TGTGCCAGCAGTTTACTAGGACAGGGAGGCTATGGCTACACCTTC.